This T cell receptor beta chain emerged from a study of blood T cell repertoires in COVID-19. Assignments of participants to cohorts depended upon their own reported clinical history. Clones were read by immunoSEQ multiplex PCR, and TCRdb kept only the in-frame ones, dropping some. The data hold about 130,000 clones, with roughly 90% observed a single time. V lost 6 bases and J lost 10, with 16 bases in between. CDR1 SGHTA and CDR2 FQGNSA come from the germline V gene. The CDR3 is 14 amino acids. The specimen was PBMCs or T cells enriched from blood (not recorded which). The sequence derives from a woman aged 45 to 65 who had recovered from COVID-19. V usage is TRBV7-2 and J usage is TRBJ1-6; unclear D gene. CDR3 loop: CASRGSGAGSPLHF. CDR3 bases: TGTGCCAGCAGGGGATCGGGCGCGGGCTCACCCCTCCACTTT.